These T cell receptor beta chains were read from a single sample in a study of regulatory T cells in long-lasting Graves disease. TCRdb recomputed calls from the multiplex PCR reads with MiXCR, one row per CDR3 protein. Of 350,000 to 450,000 distinct CDR3 sequences detected, roughly 20% appear once; the ten largest clones hold 20%. Sequences were derived from peripheral blood mononuclear cells (PBMCs), sampled when the disease was refractory, from a patient treated with antithyroid drugs. These receptors originate from a female donor with Graves disease. Each CDR3 is given without its conserved first and last residue. The order of the fields is V gene, J gene, D gene, CDR3 protein. The D gene is left open where the match is weak.

TRBV11-2	TRBJ2-4	TRBD2	ASSLASGKIQY
TRBV5-1	TRBJ2-2	TRBD2	ASSPDSGRNTGELF
TRBV7-2	TRBJ1-2	.	ASSRGDIYGYT
TRBV12-5	TRBJ1-2	.	ASGLVPVGKSYGYT
TRBV28	TRBJ2-1	TRBD2	ASSYGGFEQF
TRBV29-1	TRBJ2-7	.	SSAVGRGGSYEQY
TRBV5-1	TRBJ1-1	.	ASSLALGTGNTEAF
TRBV6-1	TRBJ1-5	.	ASSTGLRNQPQH
TRBV28	TRBJ2-7	TRBD2	ASSPLVGLAGVGYEQY
TRBV7-9	TRBJ2-5	.	ASSSRGSVETQY
TRBV7-9	TRBJ2-5	TRBD2	ASSPQSGSGETQY
TRBV6-1	TRBJ2-2	.	ATSLFAGELF
TRBV29-1	TRBJ2-7	TRBD1	SVGGGLSYEQY
TRBV12-3/TRBV12-4	TRBJ2-5	.	ASSLEGTQY
TRBV27	TRBJ2-5	.	ASSPYSSGGQETQY
TRBV28	TRBJ1-2	.	ASSLFGAGGYT
TRBV6-4	TRBJ2-5	TRBD2	ASVPGPLLAGGPYPRETQY
TRBV28	TRBJ1-5	.	ASSLLPDQPQH
TRBV20-1	TRBJ2-5	TRBD2	SAELAGGETQY
TRBV30	TRBJ2-5	TRBD2	AWSVAGVVETQY
TRBV7-2	TRBJ2-7	.	ASSTANSYEQY
TRBV28	TRBJ2-7	.	ASSPAFEQY
TRBV15	TRBJ2-5	TRBD2	ATSRDRASGMGWTQY
TRBV6-5	TRBJ2-7	.	ASSYGGSAYEQY
TRBV18	TRBJ2-7	TRBD2	ASSLRGLAEFNEQY
TRBV7-2	TRBJ2-2	TRBD2	ASTYPTSGKSGELF
TRBV12-3/TRBV12-4	TRBJ1-2	.	ASSPLGDQGYT
TRBV20-1	TRBJ2-7	TRBD2	SATGLAGNPYEQY
TRBV10-3	TRBJ2-7	.	AIRESNSYGEEQY
TRBV12-3/TRBV12-4	TRBJ1-1	TRBD1	ASSGTDITEAF
TRBV19	TRBJ1-1	.	ASSERGHTEAF
TRBV7-2	TRBJ1-5	.	ASSPRGGSQH
TRBV28	TRBJ1-2	.	ASSLRDFYGYT
TRBV3-1	TRBJ2-1	TRBD2	ASSQDLPGTNNEQF
TRBV25-1	TRBJ1-2	.	ASSEFTANYGYT
TRBV29-1	TRBJ2-2	TRBD2	SVSAAGVTGELF
TRBV12-3/TRBV12-4	TRBJ1-1	.	ASSLGTLYEAF
TRBV14	TRBJ2-3	.	ASSQMGDTQY
TRBV4-2	TRBJ2-7	.	ASSQSLSGTNYEQY
TRBV6-2/TRBV6-3	TRBJ2-7	.	ASSYSGVVYEQY
TRBV7-9	TRBJ1-1	.	ASSAEGIRTEAF
TRBV28	TRBJ2-5	.	ASRTGTPLETQY
TRBV20-1	TRBJ1-5	.	SARKGSNQPQH
TRBV20-1	TRBJ1-4	TRBD1	SARPRDRGWEKLF
TRBV7-9	TRBJ2-5	.	ASDRTSKTQY
TRBV9	TRBJ1-3	.	ASSVDPGTLSGNTIY
TRBV29-1	TRBJ2-5	.	SVPLGETQY
TRBV3-1	TRBJ2-7	.	ASSQAWGEANSYEQY
TRBV30	TRBJ1-1	.	AWSEAGNTEAF
TRBV6-2/TRBV6-3	TRBJ1-1	.	ASSSSTWGGTEAF
TRBV20-1	TRBJ2-3	.	SARPQTDTQY